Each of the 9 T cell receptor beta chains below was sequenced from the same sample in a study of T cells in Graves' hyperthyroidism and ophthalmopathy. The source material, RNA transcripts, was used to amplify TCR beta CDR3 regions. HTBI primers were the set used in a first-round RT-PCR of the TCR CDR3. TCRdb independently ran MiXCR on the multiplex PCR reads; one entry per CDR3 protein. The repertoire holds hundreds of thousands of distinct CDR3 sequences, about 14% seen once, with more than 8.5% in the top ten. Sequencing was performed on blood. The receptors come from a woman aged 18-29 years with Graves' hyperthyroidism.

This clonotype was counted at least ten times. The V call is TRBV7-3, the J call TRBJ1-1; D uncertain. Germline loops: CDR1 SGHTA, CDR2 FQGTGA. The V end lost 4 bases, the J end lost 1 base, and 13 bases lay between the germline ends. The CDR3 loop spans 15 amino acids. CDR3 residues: CASSSGLGSNTEAFF. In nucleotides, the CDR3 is TGTGCCAGCAGCTCCGGTTTGGGGTCGAACACTGAAGCTTTCTTT.

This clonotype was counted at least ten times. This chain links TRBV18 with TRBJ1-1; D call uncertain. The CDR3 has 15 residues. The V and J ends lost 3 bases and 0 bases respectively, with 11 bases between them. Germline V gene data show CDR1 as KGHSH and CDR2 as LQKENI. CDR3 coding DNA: TGTGCCAGCTCACCCTCATTACAGCTGAACACTGAAGCTTTCTTT. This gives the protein CASSPSLQLNTEAFF.

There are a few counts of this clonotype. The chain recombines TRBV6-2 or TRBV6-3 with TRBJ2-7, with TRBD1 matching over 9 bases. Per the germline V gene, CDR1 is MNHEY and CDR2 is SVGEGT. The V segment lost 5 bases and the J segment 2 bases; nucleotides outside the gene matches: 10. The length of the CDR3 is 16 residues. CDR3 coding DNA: TGTGCCAGCAGTACCGGACCGGGACAGGGTGCCTACGAGCAGTACTTC. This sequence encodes CASSTGPGQGAYEQYF.

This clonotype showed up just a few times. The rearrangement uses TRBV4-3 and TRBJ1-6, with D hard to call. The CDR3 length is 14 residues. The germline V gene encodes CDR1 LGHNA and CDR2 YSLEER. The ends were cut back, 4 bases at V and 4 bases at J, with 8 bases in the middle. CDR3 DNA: TGCGCCAGCAGCCTGGGCCCTTATAATTCACCCCTCCACTTT. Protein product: CASSLGPYNSPLHF.

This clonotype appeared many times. CDR3 bases: TGTGCCAGCAGCTTTCCCCTGGCGAACACTGAAGCTTTCTTT. Protein: CASSFPLANTEAFF. The V and J genes are TRBV13 and TRBJ1-1, with unresolved D. V dropped 3 bases and J dropped 1 base, with 9 bases sitting between them. This CDR3 comprises 14 residues. CDR1 and CDR2 from the germline V gene are PRHDT and FYEKMQ (reference sequence).

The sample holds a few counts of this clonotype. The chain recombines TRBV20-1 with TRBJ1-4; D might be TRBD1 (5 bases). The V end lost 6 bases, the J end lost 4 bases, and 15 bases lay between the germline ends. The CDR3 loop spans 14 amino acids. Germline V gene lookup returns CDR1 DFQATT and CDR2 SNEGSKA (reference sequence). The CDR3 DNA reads TGCAGTGCGAAGTCAGGGACTTATAATGAAAAACTGTTTTTT. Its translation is CSAKSGTYNEKLFF.

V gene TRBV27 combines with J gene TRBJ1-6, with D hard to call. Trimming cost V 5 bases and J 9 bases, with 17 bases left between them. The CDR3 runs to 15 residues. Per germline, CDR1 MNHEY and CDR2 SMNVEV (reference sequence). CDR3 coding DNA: TGTGCCAGCAGTCCACTGTCCGGGAGCAGTTCACCCCTCCACTTT. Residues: CASSPLSGSSSPLHF.

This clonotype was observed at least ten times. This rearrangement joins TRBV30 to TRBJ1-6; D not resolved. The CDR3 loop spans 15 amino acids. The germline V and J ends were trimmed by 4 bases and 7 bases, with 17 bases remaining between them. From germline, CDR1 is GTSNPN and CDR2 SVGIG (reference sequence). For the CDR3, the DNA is TGTGCCTGGACCATGACCCCAAATGGGAATTCACCCCTCCACTTT. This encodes CAWTMTPNGNSPLHF.

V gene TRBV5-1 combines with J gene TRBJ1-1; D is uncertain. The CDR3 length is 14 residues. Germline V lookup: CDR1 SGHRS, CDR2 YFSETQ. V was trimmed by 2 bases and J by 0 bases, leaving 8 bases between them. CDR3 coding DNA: TGCGCCAGCAGCTTTCAACACCTGAACACTGAAGCTTTCTTT. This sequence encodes CASSFQHLNTEAFF.